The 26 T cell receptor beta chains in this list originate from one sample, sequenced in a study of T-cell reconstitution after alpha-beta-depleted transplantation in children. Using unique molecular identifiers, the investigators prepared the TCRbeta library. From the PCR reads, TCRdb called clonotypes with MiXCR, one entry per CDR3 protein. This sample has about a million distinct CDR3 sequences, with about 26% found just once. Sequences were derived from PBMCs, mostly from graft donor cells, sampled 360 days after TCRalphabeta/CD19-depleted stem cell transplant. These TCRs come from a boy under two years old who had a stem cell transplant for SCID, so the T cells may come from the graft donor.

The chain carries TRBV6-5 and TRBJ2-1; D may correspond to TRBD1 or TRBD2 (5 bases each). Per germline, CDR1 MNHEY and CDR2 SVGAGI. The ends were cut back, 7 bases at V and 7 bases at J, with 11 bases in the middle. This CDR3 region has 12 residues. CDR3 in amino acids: CASTRDGNEQFF. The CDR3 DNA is TGTGCCAGCACCCGGGACGGTAATGAGCAGTTCTTC.

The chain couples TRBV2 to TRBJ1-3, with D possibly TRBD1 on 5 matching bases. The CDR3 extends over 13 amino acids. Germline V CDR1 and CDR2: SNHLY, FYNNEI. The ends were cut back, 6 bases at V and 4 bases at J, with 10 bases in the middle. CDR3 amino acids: CASRGDSGNTIYF. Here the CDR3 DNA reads TGTGCCAGCAGAGGTGACAGCGGAAACACCATATATTTT.

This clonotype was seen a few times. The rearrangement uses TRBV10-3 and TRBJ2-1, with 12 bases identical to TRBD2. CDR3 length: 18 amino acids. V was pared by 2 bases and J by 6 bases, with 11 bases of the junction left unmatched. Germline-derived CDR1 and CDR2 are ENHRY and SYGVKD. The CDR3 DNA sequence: TGTGCCATCAGTGAGAGTCTAGCGGGGGGGCATATGGGCAATGAGCAGTTCTTC. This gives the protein CAISESLAGGHMGNEQFF.

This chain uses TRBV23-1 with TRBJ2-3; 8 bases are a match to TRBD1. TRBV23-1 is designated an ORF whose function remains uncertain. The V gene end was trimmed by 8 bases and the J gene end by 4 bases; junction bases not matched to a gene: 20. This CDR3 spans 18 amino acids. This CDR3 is CASLSPQGGIERSDTQYF. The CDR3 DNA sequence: TGCGCCAGCTTATCTCCACAGGGGGGTATTGAACGATCAGATACGCAGTATTTT.

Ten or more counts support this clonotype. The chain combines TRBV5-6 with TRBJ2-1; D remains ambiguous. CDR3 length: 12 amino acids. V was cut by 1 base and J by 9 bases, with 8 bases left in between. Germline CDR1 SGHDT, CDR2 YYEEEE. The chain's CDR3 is CASSLRAAEQFF. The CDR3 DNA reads TGTGCCAGCAGCTTGAGGGCGGCTGAGCAGTTCTTC.

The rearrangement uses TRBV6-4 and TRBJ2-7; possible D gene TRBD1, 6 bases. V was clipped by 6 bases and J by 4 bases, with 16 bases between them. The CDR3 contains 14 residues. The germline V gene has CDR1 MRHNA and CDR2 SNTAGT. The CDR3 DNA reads TGTGCCAGCAGGACCTCCGGGACAACATACGAGCAGTACTTC. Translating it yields CASRTSGTTYEQYF.

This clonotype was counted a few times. The CDR3, as DNA: TGCAGTGCTAGAGGGGGCAGGCGAAACTACGAGCAGTACTTC. Protein: CSARGGRRNYEQYF. The rearrangement links TRBV20-1 to TRBJ2-7; D possibly corresponds to TRBD1 (5 bases). The V gene lost 1 base and the J gene lost 3 bases, with 13 bases spanning the gap. The CDR3 has 14 amino acids. Germline-derived CDR1 and CDR2 are DFQATT and SNEGSKA (reference sequence).

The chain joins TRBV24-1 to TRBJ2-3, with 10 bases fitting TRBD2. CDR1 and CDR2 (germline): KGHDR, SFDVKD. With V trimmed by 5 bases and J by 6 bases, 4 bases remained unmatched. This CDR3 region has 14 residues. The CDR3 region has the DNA TGTGCCACCAGTGCTAGCGGGGGCGGGGATACGCAGTATTTT. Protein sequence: CATSASGGGDTQYF.

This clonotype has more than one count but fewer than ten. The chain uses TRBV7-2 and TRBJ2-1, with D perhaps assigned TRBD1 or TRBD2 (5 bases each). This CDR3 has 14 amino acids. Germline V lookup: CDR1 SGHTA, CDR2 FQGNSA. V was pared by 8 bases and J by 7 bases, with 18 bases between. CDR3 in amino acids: CASGYSGTVNEQFF. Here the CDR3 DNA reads TGTGCCAGCGGCTACTCCGGGACGGTGAATGAGCAGTTCTTC.

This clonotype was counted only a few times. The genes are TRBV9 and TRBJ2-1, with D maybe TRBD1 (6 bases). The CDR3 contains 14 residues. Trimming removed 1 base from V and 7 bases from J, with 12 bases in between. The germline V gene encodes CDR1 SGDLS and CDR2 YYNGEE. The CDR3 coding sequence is TGTGCCAGCAGCGTACGTACAGGGCGGAATGAGCAGTTCTTC. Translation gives CASSVRTGRNEQFF.

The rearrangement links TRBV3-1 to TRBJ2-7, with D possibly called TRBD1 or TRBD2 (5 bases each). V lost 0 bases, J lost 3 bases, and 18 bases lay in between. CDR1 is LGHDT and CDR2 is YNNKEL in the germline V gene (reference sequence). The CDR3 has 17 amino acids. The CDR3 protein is CASSQDGRGTHVYEQYF. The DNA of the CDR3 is TGTGCCAGCAGCCAAGATGGGAGAGGGACGCATGTCTACGAGCAGTACTTC.

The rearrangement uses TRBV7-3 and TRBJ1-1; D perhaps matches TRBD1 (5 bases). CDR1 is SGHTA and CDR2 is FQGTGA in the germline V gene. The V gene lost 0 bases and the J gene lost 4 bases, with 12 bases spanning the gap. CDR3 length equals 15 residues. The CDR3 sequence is CASSLTSQGGTEAFF. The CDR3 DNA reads TGTGCCAGCAGCTTAACGAGCCAGGGTGGCACTGAAGCTTTCTTT. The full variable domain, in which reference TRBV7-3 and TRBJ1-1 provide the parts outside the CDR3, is GAGVSQTPSNKVTEKGKYVELRCDPISGHTALYWYRQSLGQGPEFLIYFQGTGAADDSGLPNDRFFAVRPEGSVSTLKIQRTERGDSAVYLCASSLTSQGGTEAFFGQGTRLTVV.

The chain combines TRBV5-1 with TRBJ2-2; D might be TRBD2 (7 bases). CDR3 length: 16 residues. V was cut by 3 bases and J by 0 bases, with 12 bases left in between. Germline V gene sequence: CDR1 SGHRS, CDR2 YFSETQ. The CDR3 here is CASSYLGGPNTGELFF. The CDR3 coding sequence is TGCGCCAGCAGCTACCTGGGGGGGCCGAACACCGGGGAGCTGTTTTTT. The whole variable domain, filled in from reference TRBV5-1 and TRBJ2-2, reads KAGVTQTPRYLIKTRGQQVTLSCSPISGHRSVSWYQQTPGQGLQFLFEYFSETQRNKGNFPGRFSGRQFSNSRSEMNVSTLELGDSALYLCASSYLGGPNTGELFFGEGSRLTVL.

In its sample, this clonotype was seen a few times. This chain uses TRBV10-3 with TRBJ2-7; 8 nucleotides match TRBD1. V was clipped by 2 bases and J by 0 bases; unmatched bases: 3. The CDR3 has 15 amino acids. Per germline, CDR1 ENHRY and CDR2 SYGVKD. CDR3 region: CAISETDRDSYEQYF. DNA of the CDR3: TGTGCCATCAGTGAGACGGACAGGGACTCCTACGAGCAGTACTTC.

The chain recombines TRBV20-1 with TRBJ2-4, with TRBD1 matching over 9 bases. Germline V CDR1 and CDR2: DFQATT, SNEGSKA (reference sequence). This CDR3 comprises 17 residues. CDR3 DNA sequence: TGCAGCGTATCTGAGATCCGGGACAGGGTGGCCAAAAACATTCAGTACTTC. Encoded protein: CSVSEIRDRVAKNIQYF.

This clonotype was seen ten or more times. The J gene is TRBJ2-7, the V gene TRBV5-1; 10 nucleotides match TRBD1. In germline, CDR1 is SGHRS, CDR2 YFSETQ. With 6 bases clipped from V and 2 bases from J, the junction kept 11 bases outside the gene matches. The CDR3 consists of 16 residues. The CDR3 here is CASTPYPGQGTYEQYF. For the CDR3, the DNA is TGCGCCAGCACCCCGTATCCGGGACAGGGGACCTACGAGCAGTACTTC.

CDR3 DNA: TGTGCCACCAGTCGAAGGGAGGCCTACAATGAGCAGTTCTTC. As protein: CATSRREAYNEQFF. This sequence joins TRBV24-1 and TRBJ2-1, with D perhaps matching TRBD2 (6 bases). V was shortened by 6 bases and J by 2 bases, with 10 bases between the two germline ends. The CDR3 is 14 residues long. Germline CDR1 and CDR2: KGHDR and SFDVKD.

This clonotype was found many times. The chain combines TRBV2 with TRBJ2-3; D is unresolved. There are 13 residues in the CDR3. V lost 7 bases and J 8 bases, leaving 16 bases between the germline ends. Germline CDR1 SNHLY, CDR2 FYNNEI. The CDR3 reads CASKPTGFATQYF. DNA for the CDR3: TGTGCCAGCAAGCCTACCGGTTTCGCTACGCAGTATTTT.

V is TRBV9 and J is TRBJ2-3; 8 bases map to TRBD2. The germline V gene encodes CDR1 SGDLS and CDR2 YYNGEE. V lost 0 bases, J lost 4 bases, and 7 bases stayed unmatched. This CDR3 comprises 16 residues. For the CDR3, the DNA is TGTGCCAGCAGCGTAGGCAATAGCGGGGCTGCAGATACGCAGTATTTT. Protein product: CASSVGNSGAADTQYF.

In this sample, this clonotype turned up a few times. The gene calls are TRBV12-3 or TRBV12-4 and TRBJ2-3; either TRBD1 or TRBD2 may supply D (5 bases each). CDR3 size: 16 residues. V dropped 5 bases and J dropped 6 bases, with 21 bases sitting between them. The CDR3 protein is CASSTDPGRTSDTQYF. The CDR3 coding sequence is TGTGCCAGCAGTACAGATCCGGGACGGACCTCGGATACGCAGTATTTT.

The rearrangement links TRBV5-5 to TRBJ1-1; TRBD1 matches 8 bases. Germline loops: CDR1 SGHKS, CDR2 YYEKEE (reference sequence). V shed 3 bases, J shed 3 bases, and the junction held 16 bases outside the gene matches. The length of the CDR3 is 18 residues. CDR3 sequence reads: CASSSASHRGILDTEAFF. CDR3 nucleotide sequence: TGTGCCAGCAGCTCGGCATCTCACAGGGGGATCTTGGACACTGAAGCTTTCTTT.

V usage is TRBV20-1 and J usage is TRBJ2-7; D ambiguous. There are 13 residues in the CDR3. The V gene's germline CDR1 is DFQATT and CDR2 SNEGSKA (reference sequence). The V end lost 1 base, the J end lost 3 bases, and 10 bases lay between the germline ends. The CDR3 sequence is CSARGPFGYEQYF. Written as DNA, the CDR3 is TGCAGTGCTAGAGGCCCATTTGGCTACGAGCAGTACTTC.

CDR3 DNA: TGCAGCGTTGAAGTTACGACGGAGACCCAGTACTTC. Translated: CSVEVTTETQYF. The chain recombines TRBV29-1 with TRBJ2-5, with D unresolved. The V gene lost 1 base and the J gene lost 5 bases, with 8 bases spanning the gap. The length of the CDR3 is 12 residues. CDR1 SQVTM and CDR2 ANQGSEA come from the germline V gene.

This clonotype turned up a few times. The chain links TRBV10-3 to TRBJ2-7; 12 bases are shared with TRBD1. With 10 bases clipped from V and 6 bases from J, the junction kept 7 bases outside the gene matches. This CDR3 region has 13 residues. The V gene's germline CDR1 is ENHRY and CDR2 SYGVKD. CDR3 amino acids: CATNGDRGLEQYF. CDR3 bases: TGTGCCACCAATGGGGACAGGGGGCTCGAGCAGTACTTC.

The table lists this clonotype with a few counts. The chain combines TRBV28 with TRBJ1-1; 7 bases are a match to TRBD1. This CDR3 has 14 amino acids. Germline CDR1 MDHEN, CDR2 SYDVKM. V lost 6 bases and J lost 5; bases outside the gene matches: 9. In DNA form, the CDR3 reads TGTGCCAGCAGGATACAGGGGTTGAGGACTGAAGCTTTCTTT. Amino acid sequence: CASRIQGLRTEAFF.

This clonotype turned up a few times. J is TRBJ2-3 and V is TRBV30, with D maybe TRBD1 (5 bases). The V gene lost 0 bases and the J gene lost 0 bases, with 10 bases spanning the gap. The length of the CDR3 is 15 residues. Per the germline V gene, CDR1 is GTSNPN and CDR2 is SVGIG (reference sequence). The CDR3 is CAWSVKRGSTDTQYF. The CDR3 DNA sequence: TGTGCCTGGAGTGTGAAAAGGGGAAGCACAGATACGCAGTATTTT.